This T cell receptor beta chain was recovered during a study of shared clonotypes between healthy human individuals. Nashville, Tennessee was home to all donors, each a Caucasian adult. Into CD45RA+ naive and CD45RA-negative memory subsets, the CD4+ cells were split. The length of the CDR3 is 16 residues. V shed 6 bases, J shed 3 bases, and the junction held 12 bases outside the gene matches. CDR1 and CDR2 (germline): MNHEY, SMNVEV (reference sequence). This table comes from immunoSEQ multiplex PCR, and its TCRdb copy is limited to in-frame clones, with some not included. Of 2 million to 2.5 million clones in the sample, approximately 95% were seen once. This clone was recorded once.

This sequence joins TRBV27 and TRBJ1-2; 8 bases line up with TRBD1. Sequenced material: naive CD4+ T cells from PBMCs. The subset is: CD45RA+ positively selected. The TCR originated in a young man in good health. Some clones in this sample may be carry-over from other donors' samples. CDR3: CASSHSSRTGHYGYTF. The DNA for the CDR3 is TGTGCCAGCAGCCACTCTTCCCGGACAGGGCACTATGGCTACACCTTC.